These 23 T cell receptor beta chains originate from one sample sequenced in a study of identical twins. TCRdb re-analysed the 5' RACE reads in MiXCR, keeping a single row per CDR3 protein. The table records 200,000 to 250,000 distinct CDR3 sequences, more than 6.5% of them present only once. The same specimen was also included in a second study, on yellow fever vaccine responses in identical twins.

The sequencing sample was made of memory (CD45RO+) T cells sorted from blood. These receptors originate from a young woman in good health.

This clonotype appeared many times. This rearrangement joins TRBV7-2 to TRBJ2-3; TRBD1 matches at 12 bases. Unmatched junction bases numbered 1, after V lost 1 base and J lost 2 bases. CDR1 is SGHTA and CDR2 is FQGNSA in the germline V gene. The length of the CDR3 is 16 residues. CDR3 loop: CASSLVGQGATDTQYF. The CDR3 coding sequence is TGTGCCAGCAGCTTAGTGGGACAGGGGGCCACAGATACGCAGTATTTT.

At least ten counts were recorded for this clonotype. Here the CDR3 reads CASSLSRISLFF. The DNA of the CDR3 is TGTGCCAGCAGTTTAAGTAGGATCAGCCTGTTCTTC. The V call is TRBV12-3 or TRBV12-4, the J call TRBJ2-1, with no clear D. This CDR3 is built from 12 residues. Trimming shortened V by 2 bases and J by 15 bases, and 14 bases separated the two germline ends.

The rearrangement uses TRBV10-3 and TRBJ2-2, with TRBD2 identical over 7 bases. With 10 bases clipped from V and 6 bases from J, the junction kept 11 bases outside the gene matches. The CDR3 runs 14 residues. Germline loops: CDR1 ENHRY, CDR2 SYGVKD. CDR3 in DNA: TGTGCCACAACACTTAGGGAGGGGCCCGGGGAGCTGTTTTTT. Protein: CATTLREGPGELFF.

This clonotype showed up many times. The rearrangement joins TRBV7-9 to TRBJ2-3, with 8 bases identical to TRBD1. V was clipped by 5 bases and J by 2 bases; unmatched bases: 6. Germline loops: CDR1 SEHNR, CDR2 FQNEAQ (reference sequence). The CDR3 loop spans 15 amino acids. The CDR3 bases are TGTGCCAGCAGCCAGGGGGCAGGGGTCACAGATACGCAGTATTTT. Translation: CASSQGAGVTDTQYF.

This clonotype has only a few counts. The chain couples TRBV28 to TRBJ2-6; TRBD1 might be the D (5 bases). V lost 6 bases, J lost 1 base, and 10 bases lay in between. The CDR3 length is 15 residues. Germline CDR1 is MDHEN and CDR2 is SYDVKM. The CDR3 nucleotides are TGTGCCAGCAGGGAAGACAGATCTGGGGCCAACGTCCTGACTTTC. Amino acid sequence: CASREDRSGANVLTF.

This clonotype occurred a few times. The gene calls are TRBV14 and TRBJ1-6, with D unclear. The CDR3 contains 16 residues. Germline-derived CDR1 and CDR2 are SGHDN and FVKESK. The V gene lost 2 bases and the J gene lost 0 bases, with 8 bases spanning the gap. CDR3 coding DNA: TGTGCCAGCAGCCAACTAAAAAGCTCCTATAATTCACCCCTCCACTTT. This gives the protein CASSQLKSSYNSPLHF.

This sequence joins TRBV14 and TRBJ2-5, with 13 bases aligning to TRBD2. The germline V gene has CDR1 SGHDN and CDR2 FVKESK. V shed 5 bases, J shed 4 bases, and the junction held 7 bases outside the gene matches. CDR3 length equals 16 residues. This CDR3 reads CASSYGLAGAGETQYF. CDR3 DNA: TGTGCCAGCAGCTACGGACTAGCGGGAGCGGGAGAGACCCAGTACTTC.

This clonotype occurred a few times. The CDR3 DNA sequence: TGCGCCAGTTCCGGGACAGGGCTGCAAGAGACCCAGTACTTC. Translation gives CASSGTGLQETQYF. The gene calls are TRBV5-1 and TRBJ2-5; TRBD1 agrees at 9 bases. Trimming removed 8 bases from V and 2 bases from J; junction bases left unmatched: 7. The CDR3 has 14 residues. In germline, CDR1 is SGHRS, CDR2 YFSETQ.

The table lists this clonotype with many counts. The rearrangement uses TRBV12-3 or TRBV12-4 and TRBJ1-3; D unclear. The ends were cut back, 6 bases at V and 2 bases at J, with 5 bases in the middle. The CDR3 covers 12 residues. This CDR3 is CASRRPGNTIYF. The CDR3 DNA follows: TGTGCCAGCAGGCGGCCTGGAAACACCATATATTTT.

In this sample, this clonotype turned up many times. This chain connects TRBV20-1 to TRBJ2-3, with D unresolved. CDR3 length equals 13 residues. From germline, CDR1 is DFQATT and CDR2 SNEGSKA (reference sequence). Trimming removed 3 bases at V and 4 bases at J, with 11 bases between. DNA of the CDR3: TGCAGTGCTAGCGGCGTTTCCTCAGATACGCAGTATTTT. This encodes CSASGVSSDTQYF.

This clonotype has just a few counts. V and J are TRBV2 and TRBJ1-2, with D perhaps matching TRBD1 (6 bases). The CDR3 is made up of 15 amino acids. The V and J ends lost 4 bases and 4 bases respectively, with 16 bases between them. Per the germline V gene, CDR1 is SNHLY and CDR2 is FYNNEI. The chain's CDR3 is CASSAQQGGIYGYTF. The CDR3 DNA reads as TGTGCCAGCAGTGCTCAACAGGGCGGCATCTATGGCTACACCTTC.

This clonotype was detected a few times. The chain has TRBV28 and TRBJ2-2, with 9 positions matching TRBD1. CDR3 length equals 16 residues. From germline, CDR1 is MDHEN and CDR2 SYDVKM. Unmatched junction bases numbered 6, after V lost 6 bases and J lost 1 base. CDR3 nucleotides: TGTGCCAGCAGAGCGGACAGGGGAAAGAACACCGGGGAGCTGTTTTTT. This gives the protein CASRADRGKNTGELFF.

The chain joins TRBV12-3 or TRBV12-4 to TRBJ2-6; D is uncertain. CDR3 length: 11 amino acids. The CDR3 bases are TGTGCGCTTCGGGGGGCCAACGTCCTGACTTTC. Translating it yields CALRGANVLTF.

This clonotype has a handful of counts. The V call is TRBV2, the J call TRBJ2-5; D remains unclear. This CDR3 is 16 amino acids long. Trimming removed 0 bases at V and 1 base at J, with 12 bases between. Looked up from germline, CDR1 is SNHLY and CDR2 is FYNNEI. The CDR3 sequence: CASSEARRQTQETQYF. The DNA for the CDR3 is TGTGCCAGCAGTGAAGCGCGACGGCAGACCCAAGAGACCCAGTACTTC.

This clonotype was counted between two and nine times. The chain is built from TRBV12-3 or TRBV12-4 and TRBJ1-1; D may be TRBD1 (5 bases). Trimming pared 7 bases from V and 6 bases from J, leaving 18 bases between. This CDR3 has 14 residues. CDR3 protein: CASNHPGGPSEAFF. Here the CDR3 DNA reads TGTGCCAGCAACCACCCCGGGGGTCCGTCTGAAGCTTTCTTT.

This chain connects TRBV20-1 to TRBJ2-7; 10 bases align to TRBD2. The CDR3 loop spans 15 amino acids. From germline, CDR1 is DFQATT and CDR2 SNEGSKA (reference sequence). Trimming cost V 0 bases and J 5 bases; bases outside gene matches: 7. DNA of the CDR3: TGCAGTGCTAGAGATCTATCAGCGGGAGGGAACGAGCAGTACTTC. Protein sequence: CSARDLSAGGNEQYF.

This clonotype was detected ten times or more. The rearrangement links TRBV29-1 to TRBJ1-2; D is unclear. The ends were cut back, 7 bases at V and 5 bases at J, with 11 bases in the middle. The CDR3 spans 11 residues. The germline gives CDR1 SQVTM, CDR2 ANQGSEA. In DNA form, the CDR3 reads TGCAGCGGCATCTCGGGTTATGGCTACACCTTC. Amino acids: CSGISGYGYTF.

This clonotype was picked up many times. The chain recombines TRBV12-3 or TRBV12-4 with TRBJ2-2; D remains unclear. V was trimmed by 1 base and J by 0 bases, leaving 6 bases between them. This CDR3 region has 15 residues. CDR3 residues: CASSLGGSNTGELFF. The CDR3 DNA is TGTGCCAGCAGTTTAGGCGGATCGAACACCGGGGAGCTGTTTTTT.

This clonotype was seen a handful of times. This sequence joins TRBV7-2 and TRBJ1-3; no clear D. Trimming removed 0 bases from V and 8 bases from J, with 17 bases in between. The CDR3 contains 16 residues. Germline V lookup: CDR1 SGHTA, CDR2 FQGNSA. CDR3 region: CASSLAGGPGRDTIYF. The CDR3 nucleotides are TGTGCCAGCAGCTTAGCGGGAGGGCCCGGACGAGACACCATATATTTT.

This clonotype came up many times. CDR3 amino acids: CASSLAGLYNEQFF. As DNA, the CDR3 is TGTGCCAGCAGCTTGGCCGGACTGTACAATGAGCAGTTCTTC. The gene calls are TRBV5-4 and TRBJ2-1; TRBD2 might be the D (5 bases). This CDR3 has 14 amino acids. Germline V gives CDR1 SGHNT, CDR2 YYREEE (reference sequence). The V end lost 0 bases, the J end lost 4 bases, and 8 bases lay between the germline ends.

There are many counts of this clonotype. The chain employs TRBV6-1 and TRBJ2-1, with 13 bases lining up with TRBD2. The germline gives CDR1 MNHNS, CDR2 SASEGT. The trim removed 11 bases at V and 7 bases at J, leaving 8 bases unmatched. This CDR3 has 14 amino acids. Here the CDR3 reads CASLGTSGNNEQFF. In DNA form, the CDR3 reads TGTGCCTCCCTCGGGACTAGCGGGAATAATGAGCAGTTCTTC.

This clonotype was seen a handful of times. V and J are TRBV12-3 or TRBV12-4 and TRBJ2-7; no reliable D call. V shed 5 bases and J shed 3 bases, with 17 bases lying between them. CDR3 length equals 15 residues. The CDR3 DNA sequence: TGTGCCAGCAGTCTCGATATAGGGCGGTTCTACGAGCAGTACTTC. This gives the protein CASSLDIGRFYEQYF.

This clonotype was picked up a small number of times. The CDR3 bases are TGTGCCAGCGTACAGACAGGGGGCTCCTACGAGCAGTACTTC. The encoded protein is CASVQTGGSYEQYF. The chain carries TRBV18 and TRBJ2-7; 9 positions match TRBD1. The CDR3 is made up of 14 amino acids. In germline, CDR1 is KGHSH, CDR2 LQKENI. The trim removed 8 bases at V and 0 bases at J, leaving 5 bases unmatched.